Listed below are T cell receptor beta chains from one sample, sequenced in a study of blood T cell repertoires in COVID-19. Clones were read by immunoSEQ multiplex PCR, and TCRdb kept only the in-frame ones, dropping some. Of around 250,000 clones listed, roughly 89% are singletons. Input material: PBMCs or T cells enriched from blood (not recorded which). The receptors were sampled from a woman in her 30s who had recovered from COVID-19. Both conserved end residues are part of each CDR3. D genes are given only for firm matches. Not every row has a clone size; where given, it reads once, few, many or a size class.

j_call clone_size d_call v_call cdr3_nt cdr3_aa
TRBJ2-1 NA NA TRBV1 TGCACCAGCAGTCCGGCGGCGGATGAGCAGTTCTTC CTSSPAADEQFF
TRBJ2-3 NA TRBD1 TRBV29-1 TGCAGCGTTTCGGACAGGGGGGCAGATACGCAGTATTTT CSVSDRGADTQYF
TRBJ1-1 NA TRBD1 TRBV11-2 TGTGCCAGCAGCCCCCGGACAGGGGAAGGGACTGAAGCTTTCTTT CASSPRTGEGTEAFF
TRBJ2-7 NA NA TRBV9 TGTGCCAGCAATACGGGAGAGCCGACATACGAGCAGTACTTC CASNTGEPTYEQYF
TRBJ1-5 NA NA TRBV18 TGTGCCAGCTCACCAGGGGCATCCGATCAGCCCCAGCATTTT CASSPGASDQPQHF
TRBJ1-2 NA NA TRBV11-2 TGTGCCAGCAGCCGTTTTGGAGACAGGCCCACTAACTATGGCTACACCTTC CASSRFGDRPTNYGYTF
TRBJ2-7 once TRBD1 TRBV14 TGTGCCAGCAGCCCATACCGGGACAGTGACGAGCAGTACTTC CASSPYRDSDEQYF
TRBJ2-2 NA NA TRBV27 TGTGCCAGCAACGAGGGATACGGCGGGGAGCTGTTTTTT CASNEGYGGELFF
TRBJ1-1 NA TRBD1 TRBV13 TGTGCCAGCAGCCCCCGGGCAGGGGGCAACACTGAAGCTTTCTTT CASSPRAGGNTEAFF
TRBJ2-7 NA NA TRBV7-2 TGTGCCAGCAGCGCGGTAGCCGGGACACAATACGAGCAGTACTTC CASSAVAGTQYEQYF
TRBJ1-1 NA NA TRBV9 TGTGCCAGCAGTGAATTAACAGGGCCGGGCACTGAAGCTTTCTTT CASSELTGPGTEAFF
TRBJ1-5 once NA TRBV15 TGTGCCACCAGCAGAGATCCCGGCGGGCCCCAGCATTTT CATSRDPGGPQHF
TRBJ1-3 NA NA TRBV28 TGTGCCAGCAGTTTAAAGAGTTCTGGAAACACCATATATTTT CASSLKSSGNTIYF
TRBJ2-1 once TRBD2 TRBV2 TGTGCCAGCGCGTTGACTAGCGGCTCCTACAATGAGCAGTTCTTC CASALTSGSYNEQFF
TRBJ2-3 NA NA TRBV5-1 TGCGCCAGCAGCTTGGAAGGAGGCGGGGGCACAGATACGCAGTATTTT CASSLEGGGGTDTQYF
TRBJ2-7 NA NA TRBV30 TGTGCCTGGAGTACAGAGTACGAGCAGTACTTC CAWSTEYEQYF
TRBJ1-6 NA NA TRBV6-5 TGTGCCAGCAGAACGCAGGGTAGGGATTCACCCCTCCACTTT CASRTQGRDSPLHF
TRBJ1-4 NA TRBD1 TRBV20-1 TGCAGTGCTAGTGGACAGGGTGGGGAAAAACTGTTTTTT CSASGQGGEKLFF
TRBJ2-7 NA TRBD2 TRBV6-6 TGTGCCAGCAGTAGGCGGCGGGGGAAGAACGAGCAGTACTTC CASSRRRGKNEQYF
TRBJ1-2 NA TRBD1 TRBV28 TGTGCCAGCAGTTTAAGAGGGGGCGCCTATGGCTACACCTTC CASSLRGGAYGYTF
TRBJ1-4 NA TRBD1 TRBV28 TGTGCCAGCAGGGATAGGGGGCACGGAGGGGGTGAAAAACTGTTTTTT CASRDRGHGGGEKLFF
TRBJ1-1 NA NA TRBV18 TGTGCCAGCTCACCGGGACAAAACACTGAAGCTTTCTTT CASSPGQNTEAFF
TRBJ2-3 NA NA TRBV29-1 TGCAGCGTTGACGCTAGGGGCCCGAAACCCACAGATACGCAGTATTTT CSVDARGPKPTDTQYF
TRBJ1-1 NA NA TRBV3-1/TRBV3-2 TGTGCCAGCAGCCAACCTATCTGGGCTAGCATGAACACTGAAGCTTTCTTT CASSQPIWASMNTEAFF
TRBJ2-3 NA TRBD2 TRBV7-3 TGTGCCAGCAGCTTAGTTCGACTAGCGGACACAGATACGCAGTATTTT CASSLVRLADTDTQYF
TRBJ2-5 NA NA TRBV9 TGTGCCAGCAGCGTAGGCGGGGATGGGAGGGAGACCCAGTACTTC CASSVGGDGRETQYF
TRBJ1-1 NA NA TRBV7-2 TGTGCCAGCAGCTTTAGCCAGACTGAAGCTTTCTTT CASSFSQTEAFF
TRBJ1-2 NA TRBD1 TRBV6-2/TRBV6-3 TGTGCCAGCAGTTACCTTAGAGGACAGGCTTCGAGCTACACCTTC CASSYLRGQASSYTF
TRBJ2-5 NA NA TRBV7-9 TGTGCCAGCAGCCCCCGGGGGTCCTTGGAGGGAGAGACCCAGTACTTC CASSPRGSLEGETQYF
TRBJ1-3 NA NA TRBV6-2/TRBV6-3 TGTGCCAGCAGTTTGGGACTGACCTACTCTGGAAACACCATATATTTT CASSLGLTYSGNTIYF
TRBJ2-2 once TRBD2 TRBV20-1 TGCAGTGCTAGTCCTGGGACTAGTGGTACCGGGGAGCTGTTTTTT CSASPGTSGTGELFF
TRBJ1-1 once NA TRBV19 TGTGCCAGTAGTATTCGGAGACAGATTATGAACACTGAAGCTTTCTTT CASSIRRQIMNTEAFF
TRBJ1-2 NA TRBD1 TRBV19 TGTGCCAGTAGTAAATCAGACAGGGCGGCTGGCTACACCTTC CASSKSDRAAGYTF
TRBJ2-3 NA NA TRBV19 TGTGCCAGTAGTATCGGGCGGGGTCCCACAGATACGCAGTATTTT CASSIGRGPTDTQYF
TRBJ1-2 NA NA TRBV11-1 TGTGCCAGCAGCTTAGACGCGTATGGCTACACCTTC CASSLDAYGYTF
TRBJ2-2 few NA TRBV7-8 TGTGCCAGCAGCTCTCTTCCGTGGAGTGGTGACACCGGGGAGCTGTTTTTT CASSSLPWSGDTGELFF
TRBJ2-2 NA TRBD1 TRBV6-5 TGTGCCAGCAGTCGGGCCGGACAGGGCACCGGGGAGCTGTTTTTT CASSRAGQGTGELFF
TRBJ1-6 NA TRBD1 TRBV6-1 TGTGCCAGCAGTGAAAGGACAGGGGCGGTTTCACCCCTCCACTTT CASSERTGAVSPLHF
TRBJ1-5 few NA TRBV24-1 TGTGCCACCAGTGCATCTACAGGGAATAGCAATCAGCCCCAGCATTTT CATSASTGNSNQPQHF
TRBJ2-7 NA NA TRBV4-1 TGCGCCAGCAGCCGAATCGAGACTGAATACGAGCAGTACTTC CASSRIETEYEQYF
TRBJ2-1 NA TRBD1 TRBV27 TGTGCCAGCAGCCTTAAGGACAGGGGACATGAGCAGTTCTTC CASSLKDRGHEQFF
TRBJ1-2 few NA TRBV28 TGTGCCAGCAGTACCCACGCCGCGGACAGCTATGGCTACACCTTC CASSTHAADSYGYTF
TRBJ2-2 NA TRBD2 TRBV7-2 TGTGCCAGCAGCTTAGTCGGCGGGAGGGCCTCTGGGGAGCTGTTTTTT CASSLVGGRASGELFF
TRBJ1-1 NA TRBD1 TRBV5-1 TGCGCCAGCAGCTTGGCCCAAGGGGGCCTCGGGGCTGAAGCTTTCTTT CASSLAQGGLGAEAFF
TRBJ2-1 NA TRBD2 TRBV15 TGTGCCACCAGCAGAGATCGTCTAGCGGGAGCTGAGCAGTTCTTC CATSRDRLAGAEQFF
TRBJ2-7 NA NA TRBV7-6 TGTGCCAGCAGCTTAGGGGGAGGCCGCGGGGAAGAGCAGTACTTC CASSLGGGRGEEQYF
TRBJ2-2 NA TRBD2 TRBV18 TGTGCCAGCTCATCCTTAGCGGGGAACACCGGGGAGCTGTTTTTT CASSSLAGNTGELFF
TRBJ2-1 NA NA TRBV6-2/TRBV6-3 TGTGCCAGCAGTTACGGATACTATGGTGAGCAGTTCTTC CASSYGYYGEQFF
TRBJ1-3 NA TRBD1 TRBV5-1 TGCGCCAGCAGCTTGAGCGGGACAGGGCCTGGAAACACCATATATTTT CASSLSGTGPGNTIYF
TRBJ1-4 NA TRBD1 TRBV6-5 TGTGCCAGCAGTTATTCCAGGGGGACTAATGAAAAACTGTTTTTT CASSYSRGTNEKLFF
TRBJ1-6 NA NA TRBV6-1 TGTGCCAGCAGTGAACAGGCCCTCTATAATTCACCCCTCCACTTT CASSEQALYNSPLHF
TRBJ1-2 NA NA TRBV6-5 TGTGCCAGCAGTTATGGCCTGAGGTTGGACTATGGCTACACCTTC CASSYGLRLDYGYTF
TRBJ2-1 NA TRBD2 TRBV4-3 TGCGCCAGCAGCCAATGGACAGCGGGAGGGCCGTTGAACAATGAGCAGTTCTTC CASSQWTAGGPLNNEQFF
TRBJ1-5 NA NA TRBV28 TGTGCCAGCACTGTTACGGGGGTCGACAATCAGCCCCAGCATTTT CASTVTGVDNQPQHF
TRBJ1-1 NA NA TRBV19 TGTGCCAGTAGTACTTCTGACATGTTAGACACTGAAGCTTTCTTT CASSTSDMLDTEAFF
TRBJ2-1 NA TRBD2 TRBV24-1 TGTGCCACCAGTGATCTAAGATCTAGCGGGAGTAATGAGCAGTTCTTC CATSDLRSSGSNEQFF
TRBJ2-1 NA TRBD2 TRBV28 TGTGCCAGTGTACTAGCGGGAGGGTCTGAGCAGTTCTTC CASVLAGGSEQFF
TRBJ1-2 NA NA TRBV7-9 TGTGCCAGCAGCCTCAGCGAGGACTATGGCTACACCTTC CASSLSEDYGYTF
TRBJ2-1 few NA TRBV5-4 TGTGCCAGCAGCTTCAGTTTAAGTGCGGGAAACAATGAGCAGTTCTTC CASSFSLSAGNNEQFF
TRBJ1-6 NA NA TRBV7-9 TGTGCCAGCAGCTTATCAGGTCACTCCTATAATTCACCCCTCCACTTT CASSLSGHSYNSPLHF